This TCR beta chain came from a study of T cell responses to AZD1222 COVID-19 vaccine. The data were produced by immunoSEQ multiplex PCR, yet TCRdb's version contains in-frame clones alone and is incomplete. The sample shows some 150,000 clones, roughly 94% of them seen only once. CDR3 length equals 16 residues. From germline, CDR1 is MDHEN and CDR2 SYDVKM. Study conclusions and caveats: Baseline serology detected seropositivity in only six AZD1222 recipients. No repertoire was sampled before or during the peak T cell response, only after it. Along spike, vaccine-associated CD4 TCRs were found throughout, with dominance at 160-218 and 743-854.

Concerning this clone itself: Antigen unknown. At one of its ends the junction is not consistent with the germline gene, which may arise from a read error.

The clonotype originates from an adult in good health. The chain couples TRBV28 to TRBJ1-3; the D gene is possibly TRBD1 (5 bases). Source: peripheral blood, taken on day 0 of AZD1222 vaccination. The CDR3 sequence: CASTGGGFPLGDTIYF. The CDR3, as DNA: TGTGCCAGCACCGGCGGGGGATTTCCTCTTGGAGACACCATATATTTT.